This is a list of T cell receptor beta chains from one sample in a study of control samples from healthy donors and cancer patients. Sequencing was performed with immunoSEQ multiplex PCR; in TCRdb, only in-frame clones are kept and a portion is missing. The profile shows about 82,000 clones, 94% of them singletons. Material for sequencing was blood. The source of these receptors is a young woman in good health. Both conserved end residues are part of each CDR3. The D gene is left open where the match is weak. Clone size appears in some rows only: once, few, many, or a class for an expanded clone.

TRBJ2-2 - medium-sized TRBV2 TGTGCCAGCAGTGAAGGTCCGGGACGCGGGGACGGGGAGCTGTTTTTT CASSEGPGRGDGELFF
TRBJ2-1 - - TRBV4-2 TGTGCCAGCAGACTAGAGGGGGGGACATCCAATGAGCAGTTCTTC CASRLEGGTSNEQFF
TRBJ2-2 TRBD2 - TRBV28 TGTGCCAGCACTCCAATGAGGCTAGCGGGTTCCGGGGAGCTGTTTTTT CASTPMRLAGSGELFF
TRBJ2-2 - - TRBV28 TGTGCCAGCAGTTCCCCCCCTCGGCCGGCCTTGAACACCGGGGAGCTGTTTTTT CASSSPPRPALNTGELFF
TRBJ2-7 TRBD2 - TRBV6-2/TRBV6-3 TGTGCCAGCAGTGTCTCCGGGACTAGGCACGAGCAGTACTTC CASSVSGTRHEQYF
TRBJ1-6 - - TRBV7-9 TGTGCCAGCAGCAAGCGGCGGGCTGAGCAGAGTACCAATTCACCCCTCCACTTT CASSKRRAEQSTNSPLHF
TRBJ2-7 TRBD2 - TRBV28 TGTGCCAGCAGAGGAACCGGGACTAGCTCCTACGAGCAGTACTTC CASRGTGTSSYEQYF
TRBJ1-1 TRBD1 few TRBV28 TGTGCCAGCAGTTCTCTCATAAGGCCCATCCCAACAGGGGGGGAGAGGGCTGAAGCTTTCTTT CASSSLIRPIPTGGERAEAFF
TRBJ2-7 - - TRBV2 TGTGCCAGCCGACAGGAGCACTACGAGCAGTACTTC CASRQEHYEQYF
TRBJ2-7 - - TRBV12-3/TRBV12-4 TGTGCCAGCAGTATAGGACAAGGCTACGAGCAGTACTTC CASSIGQGYEQYF
TRBJ2-5 - - TRBV5-1 TGCGCCAGCAGGAGTAGCGTATCCCAAGAGACCCAGTACTTC CASRSSVSQETQYF
TRBJ1-5 - once TRBV6-2/TRBV6-3 TGTGCCAGCAGTTACTCTCCTGGGCAGCCCCAGCATTTT CASSYSPGQPQHF
TRBJ1-5 - once TRBV19 TGTGCCAGTAGTATAGATCGGGGGGGGATTAGCAATCAGCCCCAGCATTTT CASSIDRGGISNQPQHF